This passage covers 6 T cell receptor beta chains from one sample sequenced in a study of naive and memory T cell subsets. Study-level points and caveats: Possibly reflecting memory cells re-expressing CD45RA, a few larger clonotypes occurred in naive repertoires, especially CD8.

Both TRBC1 and TRBC2 were covered by a beta constant-region primer of two equimolar oligonucleotides. The ligated cDNA underwent four PCR rounds using SP2 and nested alpha and beta constant-region primers. TCRdb reprocessed the UMI-ligation and nested PCR reads via MiXCR and lists one record per CDR3 protein. The sample records 150,000 or so distinct CDR3 sequences, roughly 20% being singletons. Their cognate antigens are unknown. The sample taken for sequencing was naive CD4+ T cells from blood. Receptors originate from a human donor in good health.

V usage is TRBV3-1 and J usage is TRBJ2-2; 8 nucleotides match TRBD1. The V and J ends lost 8 bases and 5 bases, in that order; junction bases with no gene match: 4. This CDR3 has 13 residues. The germline V gene has CDR1 LGHDT and CDR2 YNNKEL (reference sequence). The CDR3 region has the DNA TGTGCCAGCTGCAGGGGGCATACCGGGGAGCTGTTTTTT. Protein sequence: CASCRGHTGELFF.

This clonotype was observed once. The CDR3 region is CASSRDSTVGYEQYF. The CDR3 DNA reads as TGCGCCAGCAGCCGGGACAGTACGGTCGGCTACGAGCAGTACTTC. The chain combines TRBV4-3 with TRBJ2-7; 7 bases align to TRBD1. Germline V gene lookup returns CDR1 LGHNA and CDR2 YSLEER. The CDR3 is made up of 15 amino acids. After removal of 4 bases from V and 3 bases from J, the junction contained 9 bases not matched to a gene.

This clonotype was seen repeatedly, ten times or more. The chain joins TRBV4-1 to TRBJ2-6; D gene ambiguous. The V end was cut by 2 bases, the J end by 2 bases, with 7 bases between. Germline-derived CDR1 and CDR2 are MGHRA and YSYEKL. The CDR3 loop spans 15 amino acids. CDR3 DNA sequence: TGCGCCAGCAGCCAACCCTCCGCTGGGGCCAACGTCCTGACTTTC. Translated: CASSQPSAGANVLTF.

This clonotype came up many times. CDR3 protein: CASSQLDLNTGELFF. CDR3 DNA: TGCGCCAGCAGCCAACTGGACCTGAACACCGGGGAGCTGTTTTTT. The rearrangement links TRBV5-1 to TRBJ2-2, with D uncertain. Germline V gives CDR1 SGHRS, CDR2 YFSETQ. The CDR3 contains 15 residues. With 4 bases removed from V and 1 base from J, the gap between germline ends came to 11 bases.

This clonotype showed up just a few times. The V gene is TRBV7-9, the J gene TRBJ2-1; D could derive from TRBD1 or TRBD2 (5 bases each). Germline CDR1 SEHNR, CDR2 FQNEAQ (reference sequence). V was shortened by 5 bases and J by 5 bases, with 22 bases between the two germline ends. CDR3 length: 17 residues. Written as DNA, the CDR3 is TGTGCCAGCAGCCTTCAGGGATCCACAAGGGGACACAATGAGCAGTTCTTC. This sequence encodes CASSLQGSTRGHNEQFF.

The rearrangement links TRBV20-1 to TRBJ2-5; D may be TRBD2 (6 bases). CDR1 and CDR2 (germline): DFQATT, SNEGSKA (reference sequence). This CDR3 is built from 11 residues. In DNA form, the CDR3 reads TGCAGAGGGGACTCAGGAGAGACCCAGTACTTC. Its protein is CRGDSGETQYF.